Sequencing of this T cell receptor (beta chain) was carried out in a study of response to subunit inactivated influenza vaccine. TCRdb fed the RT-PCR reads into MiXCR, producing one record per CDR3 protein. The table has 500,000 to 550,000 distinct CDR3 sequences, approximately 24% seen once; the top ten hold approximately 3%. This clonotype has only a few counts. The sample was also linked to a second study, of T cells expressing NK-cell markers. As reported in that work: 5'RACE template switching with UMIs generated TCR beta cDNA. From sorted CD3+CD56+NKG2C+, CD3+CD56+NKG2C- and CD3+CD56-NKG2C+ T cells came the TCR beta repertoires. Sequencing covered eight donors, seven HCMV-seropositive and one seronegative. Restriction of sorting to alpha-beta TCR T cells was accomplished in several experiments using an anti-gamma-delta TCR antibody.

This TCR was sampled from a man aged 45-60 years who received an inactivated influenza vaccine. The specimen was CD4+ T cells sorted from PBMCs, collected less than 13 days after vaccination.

The CDR3: CASTPSRLAGGSYEQYF. The DNA of the CDR3 is TGTGCCAGCACCCCATCCCGACTAGCGGGAGGGTCCTACGAGCAGTACTTC. The chain links TRBV6-2 or TRBV6-3 to TRBJ2-7, with TRBD2 identical over 14 bases. The CDR3 is 17 residues long. The J segment lost 1 base and the V segment lost 7 bases, leaving 9 bases of the junction unmatched. Per the germline V gene, CDR1 is MNHEY and CDR2 is SVGEGT.